Given below is one T cell receptor beta chain in context. A junction boundary mismatches the germline segment, possibly from a read error. These donors, healthy bone marrow donors, were studied. PCR primers comprised 60 Vbeta and 13 Jbeta primers. Here immunoSEQ multiplex PCR was the method, and the copy in TCRdb shows in-frame clones only, minus some. The table lists approximately 210,000 clones, around 86% of them singletons. This entry belongs to a study of cytomegalovirus exposure and HLA in healthy donors. The CDR3 runs to 14 residues. CDR1 is SGDLS, CDR2 YYNGEE, per germline. The sample consisted of PBMCs. This TCR was recovered from a woman aged 50 to 65 in good health and CMV-seropositive. The rearrangement uses TRBV9 and TRBJ1-2; D uncertain. DNA of the CDR3: TGTGCCAGCAGCGTATCGGGTCGTGAGGTTCCTTATCACTTC. It yields the protein CASSVSGREVPYHF.